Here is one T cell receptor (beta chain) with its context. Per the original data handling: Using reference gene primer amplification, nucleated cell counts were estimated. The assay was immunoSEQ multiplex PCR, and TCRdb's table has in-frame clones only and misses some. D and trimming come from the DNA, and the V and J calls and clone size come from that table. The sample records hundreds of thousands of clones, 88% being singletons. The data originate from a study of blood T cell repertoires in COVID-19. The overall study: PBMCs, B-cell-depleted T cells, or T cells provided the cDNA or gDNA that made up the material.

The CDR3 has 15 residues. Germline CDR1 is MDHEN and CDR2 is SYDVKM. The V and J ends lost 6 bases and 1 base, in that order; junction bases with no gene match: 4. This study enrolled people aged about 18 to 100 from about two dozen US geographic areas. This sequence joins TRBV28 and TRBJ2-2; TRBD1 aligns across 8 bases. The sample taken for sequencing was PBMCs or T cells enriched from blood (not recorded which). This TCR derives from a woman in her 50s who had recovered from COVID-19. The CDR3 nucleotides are TGTGCCAGCAGGACCGGGACAGGGAACACCGGGGAGCTGTTTTTT. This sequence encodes CASRTGTGNTGELFF.